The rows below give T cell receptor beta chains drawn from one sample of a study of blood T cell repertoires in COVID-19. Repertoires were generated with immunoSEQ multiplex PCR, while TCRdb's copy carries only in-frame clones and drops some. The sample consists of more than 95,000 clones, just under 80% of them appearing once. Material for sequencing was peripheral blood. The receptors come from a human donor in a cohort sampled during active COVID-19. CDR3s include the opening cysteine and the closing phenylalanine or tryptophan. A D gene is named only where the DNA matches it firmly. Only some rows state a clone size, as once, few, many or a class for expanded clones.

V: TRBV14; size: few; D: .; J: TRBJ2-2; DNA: TGTGCCAGCAGCCAAGAACGACAGGAGTTTTACACCGGGGAGCTGTTTTTT; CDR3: CASSQERQEFYTGELFF
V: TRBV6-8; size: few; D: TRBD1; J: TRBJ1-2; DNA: TGTGCCAGCAGCTGGACAGGGGGGCCCTATGGCTACACCTTC; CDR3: CASSWTGGPYGYTF
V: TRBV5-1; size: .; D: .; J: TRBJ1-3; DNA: TGCGCCAGCAGCCCGGACATTGGAAACACCATATATTTT; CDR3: CASSPDIGNTIYF
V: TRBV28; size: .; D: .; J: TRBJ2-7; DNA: TGTGCCAGCAGAGCCGGGAGCTCCTACGAGCAGTACTTC; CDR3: CASRAGSSYEQYF
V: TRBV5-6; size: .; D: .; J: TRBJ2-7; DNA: TGTGCCAGCAGCTTGGCCGATCAGGGTTGGTACGAGCAGTACTTC; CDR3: CASSLADQGWYEQYF
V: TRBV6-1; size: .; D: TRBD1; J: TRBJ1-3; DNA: TGTGCCAGCAGTGAGGGACAGTCCCTAGGAAACACCATATATTTT; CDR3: CASSEGQSLGNTIYF
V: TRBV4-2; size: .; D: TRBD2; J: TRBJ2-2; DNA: TGTGCCAGCAGCCAAGCGGGACTAGCGACGAACACCGGGGAGCTGTTTTTT; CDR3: CASSQAGLATNTGELFF
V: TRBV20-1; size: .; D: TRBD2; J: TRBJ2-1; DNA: TGCAGTGCTAGAAGCGGGGTACGGCAGTTCTTC; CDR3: CSARSGVRQFF
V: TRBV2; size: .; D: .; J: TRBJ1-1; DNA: TGTGCCAGCAGCCGGGACATCACTGAAGCTTTCTTT; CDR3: CASSRDITEAFF
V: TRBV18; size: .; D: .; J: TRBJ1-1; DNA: TGTGCCAGCTCACCAAGTTCCGGGATGAACACTGAAGCTTTCTTT; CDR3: CASSPSSGMNTEAFF
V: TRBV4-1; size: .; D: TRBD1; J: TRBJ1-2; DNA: TGCGCCAGCAGCCCCCCGACAGGGAACTATGGCTACACCTTC; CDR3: CASSPPTGNYGYTF
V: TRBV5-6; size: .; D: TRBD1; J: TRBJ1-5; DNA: TGTGCCAGCAGCCCCAGCACAGGGGATAGCAATCAGCCCCAGCATTTT; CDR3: CASSPSTGDSNQPQHF
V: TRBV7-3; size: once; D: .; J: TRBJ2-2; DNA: TGTGCCAGCAGCCCGATGCTAGCGACCGGGGAGCTGTTTTTT; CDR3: CASSPMLATGELFF
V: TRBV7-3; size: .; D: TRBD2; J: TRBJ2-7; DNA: TGTGCCAGCAGCTTAACTGGGGCGGGAGGGGCCTACGAGCAGTACTTC; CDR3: CASSLTGAGGAYEQYF
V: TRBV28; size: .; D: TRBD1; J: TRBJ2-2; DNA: TGTGCCAGCAGAATAGACAGGGCGAGGAACACCGGGGAGCTGTTTTTT; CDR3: CASRIDRARNTGELFF
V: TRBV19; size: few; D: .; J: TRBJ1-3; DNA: TGTGCCAGCGCTGCCGGGGATGGAAACACCATATATTTT; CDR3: CASAAGDGNTIYF
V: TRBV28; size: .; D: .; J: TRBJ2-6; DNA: TGTGCCAGCAGCTCCGGGCCCCGACAGCCGATCTCTGGGGCCAACGTCCTGACTTTC; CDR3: CASSSGPRQPISGANVLTF
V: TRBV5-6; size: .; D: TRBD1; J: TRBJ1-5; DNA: TGTGCCAGCAGCTCTAGGGACAGACTTAATCAGCCCCAGCATTTT; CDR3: CASSSRDRLNQPQHF
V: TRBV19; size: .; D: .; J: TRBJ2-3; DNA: TGTGCCAGTAGTAGGCAGTTGTATCGAGATACGCAGTATTTT; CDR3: CASSRQLYRDTQYF
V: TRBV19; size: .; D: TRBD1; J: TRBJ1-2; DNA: TGTGCCAGTAGGGGGACAGGCAACTATGGCTACACCTTC; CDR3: CASRGTGNYGYTF
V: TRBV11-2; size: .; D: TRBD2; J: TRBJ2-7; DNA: TGTGCCAGCAGCTGGGGGGGAGGGACCTACGAGCAGTACTTC; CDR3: CASSWGGGTYEQYF
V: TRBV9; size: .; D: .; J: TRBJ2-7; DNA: TGTGCCAGCAGCGTAAATTTCAGGGTGGACGAGCAGTACTTC; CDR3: CASSVNFRVDEQYF